The 2 T cell receptor beta chains reported below all come from one sample, sequenced in a study of CD8 T cells in Susac syndrome. It was with random hexamers that about 0.45 to 1 ug RNA was reverse transcribed. TCRdb reprocessed the immunoSEQ multiplex PCR reads via MiXCR and lists one record per CDR3 protein. The sample has some 240,000 distinct CDR3 sequences, almost 97% seen once; the top ten hold around 0.1%. The sequenced sample was CD4+ T cells from PBMCs. These receptors were taken from a human donor with Susac syndrome.

The V gene is TRBV9, the J gene TRBJ1-1; D gene uncertain. V lost 0 bases to trimming and J lost 5 bases, with 8 bases between them. Looked up from germline, CDR1 is SGDLS and CDR2 is YYNGEE. This CDR3 is 13 amino acids long. The CDR3 DNA is TGTGCCAGCAGCGTAGCACAGTGGACTGAAGCTTTCTTT. Its translation is CASSVAQWTEAFF. Looking up the rest from reference TRBV9 and TRBJ1-1 gives the full variable domain: DSGVTQTPKHLITATGQRVTLRCSPRSGDLSVYWYQQSLDQGLQFLIQYYNGEERAKGNILERFSAQQFPDLHSELNLSSLELGDSALYFCASSVAQWTEAFFGQGTRLTVV.

This clonotype appeared a single time. The J gene is TRBJ1-1, the V gene TRBV29-1; D not resolved. The CDR3 contains 12 residues. CDR1 SQVTM and CDR2 ANQGSEA come from the germline V gene. Trimming cost V 7 bases and J 2 bases, with 11 bases left between them. CDR3 sequence: CSARRLNTEAFF. DNA of the CDR3: TGCAGCGCCAGGAGATTAAACACTGAAGCTTTCTTT.